One and the same sample provided the 10 T cell receptor beta chains below, sequenced in a study of PD-L1 blockade in urothelial cancer. The time point was: pretreatment peripheral blood. The assay was immunoSEQ multiplex PCR, and TCRdb's table has in-frame clones only and misses some. The data contain 60,000 to 70,000 clones, about 76% of them singletons. The sequencing used PBMCs, collected around atezolizumab (anti-PD-L1) treatment. All receptors come from a man between 65 and 85 years old with urothelial cancer.

This clone occurred a few times. The chain has TRBV28 and TRBJ2-7; a weak D match, TRBD1 (6 bases). Germline assignment: CDR1 MDHEN and CDR2 SYDVKM. This CDR3 has 12 amino acids. Trimming shortened V by 2 bases and J by 5 bases, and 7 bases separated the two germline ends. The CDR3 reads CASSLRGNEQYF. In DNA form, the CDR3 reads TGTGCCAGCAGTTTAAGGGGGAACGAGCAGTACTTC.

The chain combines TRBV6-4 with TRBJ2-1; 9 bases match TRBD1. CDR1 is MRHNA and CDR2 is SNTAGT in the germline V gene. The CDR3 has 13 residues. The V gene end was trimmed by 6 bases and the J gene end by 11 bases; junction bases not matched to a gene: 8. CDR3 nucleotides: TGTGCCAGCAGGGCGGGACAGGGCAAAAAGCAGTTCTTC. It codes for CASRAGQGKKQFF.

The rearrangement joins TRBV5-1 to TRBJ2-2; D might be TRBD1 (5 bases). The V end was cut by 0 bases, the J end by 2 bases, with 11 bases between. Germline V gene lookup returns CDR1 SGHRS and CDR2 YFSETQ. The CDR3 runs 16 residues. CDR3 protein: CASSLAAGKNTGELFF. In DNA form, the CDR3 reads TGCGCCAGCAGCTTGGCCGCAGGGAAAAACACCGGGGAGCTGTTTTTT.

V is TRBV7-3 and J is TRBJ1-1, with a possible D match to TRBD1 (5 bases). The ends were cut back, 5 bases at V and 1 base at J, with 11 bases in the middle. The CDR3 contains 14 residues. Germline CDR1 reads SGHTA; CDR2 reads FQGTGA. The CDR3 region has the DNA TGTGCCAGCAGCCCCCCGGGGGGGAACACTGAAGCTTTCTTT. It yields the protein CASSPPGGNTEAFF.

The count of this clone is one. The rearrangement uses TRBV7-6 and TRBJ2-7; D might be TRBD2 (6 bases). CDR1 is SGHVS and CDR2 is FNYEAQ in the germline V gene. The CDR3 has 14 residues. Trimming shortened V by 6 bases and J by 0 bases, and 12 bases separated the two germline ends. The CDR3 loop reads CASSIGGASYEQYF. The CDR3 coding sequence is TGTGCCAGCAGTATAGGCGGGGCCTCCTACGAGCAGTACTTC.

This clone was seen once. The chain couples TRBV10-3 to TRBJ1-1; 9 positions match TRBD1. J lost 0 bases, V lost 7 bases, and 3 bases had no gene match. The CDR3 is made up of 14 amino acids. Germline CDR1 is ENHRY and CDR2 is SYGVKD. The CDR3 DNA reads TGTGCCATCAAAACAGGGGGCGTGAACACTGAAGCTTTCTTT. Protein: CAIKTGGVNTEAFF.

This clone has only one observation. This chain uses TRBV19 with TRBJ1-2, with 9 nucleotides matching TRBD1. J was trimmed by 4 bases and V by 5 bases; bases with no gene match: 5. The CDR3 is 14 residues long. Germline CDR1 LNHDA, CDR2 SQIVND (reference sequence). CDR3 region: CASSSQGAGYGYTF. CDR3 in DNA: TGTGCCAGTAGTTCACAGGGGGCAGGCTATGGCTACACCTTC.

The chain couples TRBV11-2 to TRBJ1-2; D is unresolved. This CDR3 has 13 amino acids. V dropped 0 bases and J dropped 1 base, with 3 bases sitting between them. Germline V gene data show CDR1 as SGHAT and CDR2 as FQNNGV. CDR3 nucleotides: TGTGCCAGCAGCTTAGACAGTAACTATGGCTACACCTTC. Translated, it gives CASSLDSNYGYTF.

The chain employs TRBV18 and TRBJ2-5; D gene ambiguous. This CDR3 spans 12 amino acids. Deletions cut 1 base from V and 5 bases from J, with 5 bases between. Germline lookup yields CDR1 KGHSH and CDR2 LQKENI. CDR3 nucleotide sequence: TGTGCCAGCTCACCACTTGAGGAGACCCAGTACTTC. Translation: CASSPLEETQYF.

This sequence joins TRBV27 and TRBJ2-3; possibly TRBD2 for D (5 bases). Germline V gives CDR1 MNHEY, CDR2 SMNVEV (reference sequence). CDR3 length equals 16 residues. V dropped 6 bases and J dropped 0 bases, with 16 bases sitting between them. The CDR3 nucleotides read TGTGCCAGCAGATCCCCGAGCGGACCTAGCACAGATACGCAGTATTTT. Its protein product is CASRSPSGPSTDTQYF.